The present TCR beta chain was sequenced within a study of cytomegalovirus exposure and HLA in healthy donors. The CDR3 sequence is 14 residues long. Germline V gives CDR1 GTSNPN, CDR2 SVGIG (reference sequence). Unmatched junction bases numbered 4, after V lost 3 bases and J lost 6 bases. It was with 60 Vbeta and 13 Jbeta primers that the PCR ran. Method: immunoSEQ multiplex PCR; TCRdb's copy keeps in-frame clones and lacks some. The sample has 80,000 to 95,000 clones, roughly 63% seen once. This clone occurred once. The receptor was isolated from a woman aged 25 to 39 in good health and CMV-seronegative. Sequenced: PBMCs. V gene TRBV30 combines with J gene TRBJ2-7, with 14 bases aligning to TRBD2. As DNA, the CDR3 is TGTGCCTGGAGGGGACTAGCGGGAGTTCGCGAGCAGTACTTC. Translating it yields CAWRGLAGVREQYF.